One and the same sample provided the 22 T cell receptor beta chains below, sequenced in a study of shared clonotypes between healthy human individuals. The data were produced by immunoSEQ multiplex PCR, yet TCRdb's version contains in-frame clones alone and is incomplete. This table has a few hundred thousand clones, 79% appearing once. Sequences were obtained from PBMCs. These receptors all stem from a woman aged 40 to 55 in good health. Some clones in this sample may be carry-over from other donors' samples.

The CDR3 bases are TGTGCCAGCAGTACGACCGAACTCTACGAGCAGTACTTC. It is translated as CASSTTELYEQYF. This chain links TRBV28 with TRBJ2-7, with D uncertain. Germline V gene data show CDR1 as MDHEN and CDR2 as SYDVKM. V lost 5 bases to trimming and J lost 3 bases, with 11 bases between them. CDR3 size: 13 residues. Filled out from reference TRBV28 and TRBJ2-7, the complete variable domain reads DVKVTQSSRYLVKRTGEKVFLECVQDMDHENMFWYRQDPGLGLRLIYFSYDVKMKEKGDIPEGYSVSREKKERFSLILESASTNQTSMYLCASSTTELYEQYFGPGTRLTVT.

The chain's CDR3 is CSVAGTRTGVQYF. CDR3 bases: TGCAGCGTCGCCGGGACAAGGACTGGAGTGCAGTACTTC. The J gene is TRBJ2-7, the V gene TRBV29-1; D may be TRBD1 (6 bases). The CDR3 contains 13 residues. Germline V gives CDR1 SQVTM, CDR2 ANQGSEA. V lost 6 bases and J 9 bases, leaving 21 bases between the germline ends.

This chain joins TRBV7-3 and TRBJ2-1; 12 bases are a match to TRBD2. With V trimmed by 5 bases and J by 12 bases, 11 bases remained unmatched. Germline V gives CDR1 SGHTA, CDR2 FQGTGA. The CDR3 is 15 amino acids. The CDR3 spells CASSPGLAGGRGQFF. The DNA for the CDR3 is TGTGCCAGCAGCCCGGGACTAGCGGGTGGTAGGGGGCAGTTCTTC.

V usage is TRBV19 and J usage is TRBJ2-7, with D uncertain. Germline CDR1 LNHDA, CDR2 SQIVND (reference sequence). The CDR3 runs to 13 residues. The ends were cut back, 4 bases at V and 4 bases at J, with 11 bases in the middle. The CDR3 loop is CASSTPTRYEQYF. CDR3 nucleotides: TGTGCCAGTAGTACCCCGACCAGATACGAGCAGTACTTC.

The V call is TRBV11-2, the J call TRBJ2-7; 9 nucleotides agree with TRBD2. In germline, CDR1 is SGHAT, CDR2 FQNNGV. The CDR3 extends over 16 amino acids. Trimming at V came to 5 bases and at J to 0 bases, leaving 8 bases not matched to a gene. CDR3 protein: CASSPRLADSSYEQYF. CDR3 in DNA: TGTGCCAGCAGCCCCCGACTAGCGGACAGCTCCTACGAGCAGTACTTC.

V gene TRBV29-1 combines with J gene TRBJ1-1; 10 bases fit TRBD1. Germline V gives CDR1 SQVTM, CDR2 ANQGSEA. J lost 3 bases, V lost 4 bases, and 2 bases had no gene match. The CDR3 is made up of 13 amino acids. CDR3 nucleotide sequence: TGCAGCGTTGTGGGGACAGGGGACACTGAAGCTTTCTTT. Translation: CSVVGTGDTEAFF.

The rearrangement joins TRBV5-6 to TRBJ2-3; 7 bases agree with TRBD2. Per the germline V gene, CDR1 is SGHDT and CDR2 is YYEEEE. This CDR3 comprises 17 residues. J gave up 9 bases and V 3 bases, and 19 bases lay outside the gene matches. This CDR3 reads CASSSGPWEGRLGTQYF. CDR3 sequence (DNA): TGTGCCAGCAGCTCGGGGCCCTGGGAGGGCCGCCTCGGGACGCAGTATTTT.

This clone has more than one count but fewer than ten. CDR3 sequence: CASSYLGLAGRETQYF. CDR3 DNA sequence: TGTGCCAGCAGCTACCTGGGACTAGCGGGAAGAGAGACCCAGTACTTC. The chain uses TRBV14 and TRBJ2-5; 13 positions match TRBD2. The junction had 7 bases not matched to a gene; V was cut back by 5 bases and J by 4 bases. The CDR3 length is 16 residues. Germline V gene data show CDR1 as SGHDN and CDR2 as FVKESK.

The chain links TRBV6-6 to TRBJ2-5; 9 nucleotides line up with TRBD2. The CDR3 covers 15 residues. The V and J ends lost 2 bases and 1 base, in that order; junction bases with no gene match: 2. Germline CDR1 MNHNY, CDR2 SVGAGI (reference sequence). For the CDR3, the DNA is TGTGCCAGCAGTTACACTAGCGGGTTCCAAGAGACCCAGTACTTC. Its translation: CASSYTSGFQETQYF.

V gene TRBV29-1 combines with J gene TRBJ1-4; D perhaps matches TRBD1 (6 bases). Germline V gene sequence: CDR1 SQVTM, CDR2 ANQGSEA. Deletions cut 7 bases from V and 7 bases from J, with 19 bases between. The CDR3 spans 14 residues. DNA of the CDR3: TGCAGCGCACGGGGACAAGGGGGGTTTGAAAAACTGTTTTTT. Protein: CSARGQGGFEKLFF.

The chain recombines TRBV7-2 with TRBJ2-1; 10 bases are a match to TRBD1. Trimming took 5 bases from V and 5 from J; bases not matched to a gene: 6. Germline-derived CDR1 and CDR2 are SGHTA and FQGNSA. This CDR3 contains 15 residues. The CDR3 region has the DNA TGTGCCAGCAGCCCGGACAGGGGGGAGCACAATGAGCAGTTCTTC. This translates into CASSPDRGEHNEQFF.

The V call is TRBV15, the J call TRBJ2-3, with D maybe TRBD1 (6 bases). The length of the CDR3 is 16 residues. V was pared by 0 bases and J by 5 bases, with 15 bases between. Germline V gene lookup returns CDR1 LNHNV and CDR2 YYDKDF (reference sequence). DNA of the CDR3: TGTGCCACCAGCAGAGAAACAGGGTCTTTAGGAGATACGCAGTATTTT. Its translation: CATSRETGSLGDTQYF.

The V gene is TRBV7-3, the J gene TRBJ2-2; a weak D match, TRBD2 (6 bases). The CDR3 consists of 15 residues. Germline-derived CDR1 and CDR2 are SGHTA and FQGTGA. V was clipped by 5 bases and J by 6 bases, with 16 bases between them. CDR3 protein: CASSQNGGWAGELFF. The CDR3 coding sequence is TGTGCCAGCAGCCAGAACGGAGGGTGGGCCGGGGAGCTGTTTTTT.

Details on this clone: Only one base separates this from a far larger clonotype, so it likely reflects a read error. The CDR3 loop reads CASSDYNEQFF. CDR3 bases: TGTGCCAGCTCGGATTACAATGAGCAGTTCTTC. V and J are TRBV4-2 and TRBJ2-1; no definite D call. Trimming pared 8 bases from V and 4 bases from J, leaving 6 bases between. Per germline, CDR1 LGHNA and CDR2 YNFKEQ. CDR3 size: 11 residues.

The chain links TRBV5-1 to TRBJ2-1; 9 nucleotides match TRBD2. Looked up from germline, CDR1 is SGHRS and CDR2 is YFSETQ. The ends lost 0 bases at V and 13 bases at J; junction bases unmatched: 11. The CDR3 length is 15 residues. CDR3: CASSLESRAGGPQFF. The DNA of the CDR3 is TGCGCCAGCAGCTTGGAATCCCGGGCGGGAGGGCCACAGTTCTTC.

The CDR3 loop is CASTATTGELFF. The DNA for the CDR3 is TGTGCCAGCACGGCAACTACCGGGGAGCTGTTTTTT. The chain has TRBV2 and TRBJ2-2; D is undetermined. This CDR3 has 12 amino acids. In germline, CDR1 is SNHLY, CDR2 FYNNEI. The V and J ends lost 7 bases and 5 bases respectively, with 8 bases between them.

The rearrangement links TRBV7-7 to TRBJ2-2; D perhaps matches TRBD2 (5 bases). The CDR3 extends over 16 amino acids. The V and J ends lost 5 bases and 4 bases respectively, with 17 bases between them. Germline V CDR1 and CDR2: SSHAT, FNYEAQ (reference sequence). CDR3 DNA: TGTGCCAGCAGCCGAGGGCCGAGCGTGGCCACCGGGGAGCTGTTTTTT. It encodes CASSRGPSVATGELFF.

The chain couples TRBV5-1 to TRBJ2-1; 8 bases line up with TRBD1. The CDR3 has 16 amino acids. Germline CDR1 reads SGHRS; CDR2 reads YFSETQ. V dropped 5 bases and J dropped 0; count of bases not matched to a gene: 7. CDR3 region: CASRFGGTGSYNEQFF. The CDR3 DNA sequence: TGCGCCAGCAGATTCGGCGGGACAGGCTCCTACAATGAGCAGTTCTTC.

This chain connects TRBV7-2 to TRBJ1-3, with D tentatively TRBD1 (6 bases). V shed 0 bases and J shed 15 bases, with 21 bases lying between them. This CDR3 comprises 15 residues. The germline gives CDR1 SGHTA, CDR2 FQGNSA. CDR3 in amino acids: CASSLAQPPRGDAYF. The CDR3 DNA reads TGTGCCAGCAGCTTAGCCCAACCTCCTAGGGGGGACGCATATTTT.

The V gene is TRBV6-1, the J gene TRBJ2-1, with 7 bases aligning to TRBD1. J was trimmed by 6 bases and V by 8 bases; bases with no gene match: 13. The CDR3 is 15 amino acids. CDR1 MNHNS and CDR2 SASEGT come from the germline V gene. CDR3 sequence: CASVRRGQGGNEQFF. The CDR3 region has the DNA TGTGCCAGCGTTCGAAGGGGGCAGGGCGGCAATGAGCAGTTCTTC.

The chain joins TRBV7-6 to TRBJ2-3; the D gene is possibly TRBD1 (5 bases). CDR3 length equals 15 residues. Trimming pared 2 bases from V and 3 bases from J, leaving 12 bases between. The germline gives CDR1 SGHVS, CDR2 FNYEAQ. DNA for the CDR3: TGTGCCAGCAGCTTAATTCAGGGCTCAACAGATACGCAGTATTTT. This translates into CASSLIQGSTDTQYF.

This chain joins TRBV29-1 and TRBJ2-7; D unresolved. This CDR3 spans 12 amino acids. Germline-derived CDR1 and CDR2 are SQVTM and ANQGSEA. With 6 bases removed from V and 2 bases from J, the gap between germline ends came to 11 bases. The DNA for the CDR3 is TGCAGCGTCCAGTACTCGACCTACGAGCAGTACTTC. Amino acid sequence: CSVQYSTYEQYF.